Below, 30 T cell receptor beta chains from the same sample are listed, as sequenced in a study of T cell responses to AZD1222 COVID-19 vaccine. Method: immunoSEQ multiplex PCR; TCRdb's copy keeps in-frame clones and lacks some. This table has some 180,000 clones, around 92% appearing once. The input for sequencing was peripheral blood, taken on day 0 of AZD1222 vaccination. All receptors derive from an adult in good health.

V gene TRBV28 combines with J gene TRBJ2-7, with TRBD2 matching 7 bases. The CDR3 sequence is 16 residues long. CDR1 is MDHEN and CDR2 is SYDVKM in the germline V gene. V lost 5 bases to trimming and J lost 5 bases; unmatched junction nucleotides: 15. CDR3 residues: CASSTPYVRGTHEQYF. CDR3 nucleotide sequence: TGTGCCAGCAGTACCCCGTACGTGCGGGGGACCCACGAGCAGTACTTC.

The CDR3 sequence: CASSSGQAQETQYF. The CDR3, as DNA: TGTGCCAGCAGCTCCGGACAGGCCCAGGAGACCCAGTACTTC. The chain joins TRBV11-2 to TRBJ2-5; 7 bases map to TRBD1. Per the germline V gene, CDR1 is SGHAT and CDR2 is FQNNGV. J lost 5 bases, V lost 4 bases, and 7 bases had no gene match. The CDR3 is made up of 14 amino acids.

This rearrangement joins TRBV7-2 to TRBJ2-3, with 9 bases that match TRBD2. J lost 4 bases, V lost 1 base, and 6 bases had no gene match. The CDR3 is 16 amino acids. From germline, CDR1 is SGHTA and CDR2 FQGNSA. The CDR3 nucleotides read TGTGCCAGCAGCTTAGGGTTGCGGGGGGGCCCAGATACGCAGTATTTT. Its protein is CASSLGLRGGPDTQYF.

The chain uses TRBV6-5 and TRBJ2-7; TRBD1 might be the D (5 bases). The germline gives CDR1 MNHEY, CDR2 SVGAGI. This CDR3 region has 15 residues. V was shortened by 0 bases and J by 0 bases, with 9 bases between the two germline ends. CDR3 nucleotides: TGTGCCAGCAGTTACTCCCAGGGTATCTCCTACGAGCAGTACTTC. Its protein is CASSYSQGISYEQYF.

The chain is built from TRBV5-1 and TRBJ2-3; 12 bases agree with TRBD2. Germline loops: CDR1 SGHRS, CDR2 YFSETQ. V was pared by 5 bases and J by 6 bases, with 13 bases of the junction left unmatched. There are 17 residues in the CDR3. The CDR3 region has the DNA TGCGCCAGCAGGGTTGGGATTGCGACTAGCGGGAGTGATACGCAGTATTTT. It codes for CASRVGIATSGSDTQYF.

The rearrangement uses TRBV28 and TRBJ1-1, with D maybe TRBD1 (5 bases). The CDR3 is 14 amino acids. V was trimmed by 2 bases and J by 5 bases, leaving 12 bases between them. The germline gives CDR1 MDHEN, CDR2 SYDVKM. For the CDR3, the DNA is TGTGCCAGCAGTTTAGTCCAGGGTTGGACTGAAGCTTTCTTT. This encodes CASSLVQGWTEAFF.

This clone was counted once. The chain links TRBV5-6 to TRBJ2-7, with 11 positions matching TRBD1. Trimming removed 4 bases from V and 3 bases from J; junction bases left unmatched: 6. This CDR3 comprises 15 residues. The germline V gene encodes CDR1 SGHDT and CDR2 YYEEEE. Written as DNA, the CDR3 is TGTGCCAGCAGCCGATGGACAGGGGGCCACTACGAGCAGTACTTC. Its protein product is CASSRWTGGHYEQYF.

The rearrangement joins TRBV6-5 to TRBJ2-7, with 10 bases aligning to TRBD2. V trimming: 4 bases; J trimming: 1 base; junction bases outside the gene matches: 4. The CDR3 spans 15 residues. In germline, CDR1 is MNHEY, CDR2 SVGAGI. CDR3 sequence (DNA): TGTGCCAGCAGTTCTCGACTAGCGGGTTCCTACGAGCAGTACTTC. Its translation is CASSSRLAGSYEQYF.

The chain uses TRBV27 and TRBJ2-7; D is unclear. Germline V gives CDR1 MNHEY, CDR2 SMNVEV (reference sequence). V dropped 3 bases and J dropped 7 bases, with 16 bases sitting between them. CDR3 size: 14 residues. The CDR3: CASSFAGPSWEQYF. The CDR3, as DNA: TGTGCCAGCAGTTTTGCAGGCCCCTCATGGGAGCAGTACTTC.

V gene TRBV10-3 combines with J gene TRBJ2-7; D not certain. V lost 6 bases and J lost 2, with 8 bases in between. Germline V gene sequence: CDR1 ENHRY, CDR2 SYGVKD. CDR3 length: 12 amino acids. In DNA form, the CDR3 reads TGTGCCATCAGATACAGAACCTACGAGCAGTACTTC. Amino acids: CAIRYRTYEQYF.

The CDR3 nucleotides are TGTGCCAGCAGGTTAGCGGGGCCCTACGAGCAGTACTTC. Translated, it gives CASRLAGPYEQYF. The V gene is TRBV5-8, the J gene TRBJ2-7; 8 nucleotides agree with TRBD2. Germline CDR1 is SGHTS and CDR2 is YDEGEE. CDR3 length: 13 amino acids. Trimming cost V 5 bases and J 2 bases; bases outside gene matches: 3.

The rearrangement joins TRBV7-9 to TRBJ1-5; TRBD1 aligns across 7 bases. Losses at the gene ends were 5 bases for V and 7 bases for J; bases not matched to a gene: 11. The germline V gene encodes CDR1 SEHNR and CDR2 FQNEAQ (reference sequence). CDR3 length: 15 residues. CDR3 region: CASSRYRGVDQPQHF. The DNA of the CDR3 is TGTGCCAGCAGCCGATACAGGGGAGTCGACCAGCCCCAGCATTTT.

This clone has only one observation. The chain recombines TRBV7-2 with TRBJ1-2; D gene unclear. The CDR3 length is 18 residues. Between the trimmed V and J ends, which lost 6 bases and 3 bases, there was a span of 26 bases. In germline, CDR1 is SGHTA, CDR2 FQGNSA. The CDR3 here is CASSQSSRRVSLDYGYTF. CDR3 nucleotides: TGTGCCAGCAGTCAGAGTAGCAGGAGGGTGTCTCTGGACTATGGCTACACCTTC. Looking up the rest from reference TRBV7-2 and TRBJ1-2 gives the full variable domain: GAGVSQSPSNKVTEKGKDVELRCDPISGHTALYWYRQSLGQGLEFLIYFQGNSAPDKSGLPSDRFSAERTGGSVSTLTIQRTQQEDSAVYLCASSQSSRRVSLDYGYTFGSGTRLTVV.

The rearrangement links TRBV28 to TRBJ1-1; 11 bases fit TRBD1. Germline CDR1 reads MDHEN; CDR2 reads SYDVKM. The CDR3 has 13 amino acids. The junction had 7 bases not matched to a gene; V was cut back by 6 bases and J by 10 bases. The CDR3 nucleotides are TGTGCCAGCAGGAAGGACAGGGGGCTGGGAGCTTTCTTT. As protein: CASRKDRGLGAFF.

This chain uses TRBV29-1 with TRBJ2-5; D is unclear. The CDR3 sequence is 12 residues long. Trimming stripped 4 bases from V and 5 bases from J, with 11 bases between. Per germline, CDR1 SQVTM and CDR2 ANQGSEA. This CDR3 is CSVGSTRETQYF. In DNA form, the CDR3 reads TGCAGCGTTGGATCCACACGGGAGACCCAGTACTTC.

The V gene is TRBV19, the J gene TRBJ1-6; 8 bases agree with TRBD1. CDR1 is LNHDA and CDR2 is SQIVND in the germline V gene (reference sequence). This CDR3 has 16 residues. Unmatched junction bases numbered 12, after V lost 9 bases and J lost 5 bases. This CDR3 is CARQPGQEEDNSPLHF. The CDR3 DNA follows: TGTGCCAGACAGCCGGGACAGGAGGAAGATAATTCACCCCTCCACTTT. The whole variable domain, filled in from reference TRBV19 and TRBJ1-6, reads DGGITQSPKYLFRKEGQNVTLSCEQNLNHDAMYWYRQDPGQGLRLIYYSQIVNDFQKGDIAEGYSVSREKKESFPLTVTSAQKNPTAFYLCARQPGQEEDNSPLHFGNGTRLTVT.

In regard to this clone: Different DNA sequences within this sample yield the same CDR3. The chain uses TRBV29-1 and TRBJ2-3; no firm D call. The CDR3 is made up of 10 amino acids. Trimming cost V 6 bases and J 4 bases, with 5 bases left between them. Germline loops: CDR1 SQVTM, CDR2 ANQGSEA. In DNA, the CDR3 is TGCAGCGTGTCTCCAGATACGCAGTATTTT. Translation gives CSVSPDTQYF.

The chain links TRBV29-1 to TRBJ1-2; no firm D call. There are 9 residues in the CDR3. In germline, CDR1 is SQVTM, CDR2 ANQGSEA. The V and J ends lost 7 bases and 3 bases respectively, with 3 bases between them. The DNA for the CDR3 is TGCAGCGCGGACTATGGCTACACCTTC. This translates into CSADYGYTF.

The CDR3 loop reads CASSIGPAGNQPQHF. The CDR3 region has the DNA TGTGCCAGTAGTATAGGCCCGGCGGGCAATCAGCCCCAGCATTTT. V gene TRBV19 combines with J gene TRBJ1-5; D not certain. The CDR3 is made up of 15 amino acids. V was shortened by 1 base and J by 2 bases, with 9 bases between the two germline ends. Germline CDR1 LNHDA, CDR2 SQIVND (reference sequence). Full variable domain (remainder filled in from reference TRBV19 and TRBJ1-5): DGGITQSPKYLFRKEGQNVTLSCEQNLNHDAMYWYRQDPGQGLRLIYYSQIVNDFQKGDIAEGYSVSREKKESFPLTVTSAQKNPTAFYLCASSIGPAGNQPQHFGDGTRLSIL.

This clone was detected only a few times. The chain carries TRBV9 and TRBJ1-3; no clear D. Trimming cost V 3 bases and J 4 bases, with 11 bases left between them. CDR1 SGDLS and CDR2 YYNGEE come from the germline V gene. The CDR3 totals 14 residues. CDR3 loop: CASSGNTLGNTIYF. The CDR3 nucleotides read TGTGCCAGCAGCGGCAATACTCTGGGAAACACCATATATTTT.

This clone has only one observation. This chain's CDR3 is CATSDLTGSGYTF. CDR3 in DNA: TGTGCCACCAGTGATTTGACAGGGAGTGGCTACACCTTC. V usage is TRBV24-1 and J usage is TRBJ1-2, with D maybe TRBD1 (6 bases). CDR3 length: 13 residues. Trimming took 0 bases from V and 7 from J, leaving 8 bases between them. From germline, CDR1 is KGHDR and CDR2 SFDVKD.

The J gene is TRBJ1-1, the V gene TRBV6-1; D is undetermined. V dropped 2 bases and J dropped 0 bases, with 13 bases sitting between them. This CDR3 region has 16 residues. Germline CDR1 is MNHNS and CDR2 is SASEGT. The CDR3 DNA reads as TGTGCCAGCAGTGAATCTCAGGCTCCAATGAACACTGAAGCTTTCTTT. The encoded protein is CASSESQAPMNTEAFF.

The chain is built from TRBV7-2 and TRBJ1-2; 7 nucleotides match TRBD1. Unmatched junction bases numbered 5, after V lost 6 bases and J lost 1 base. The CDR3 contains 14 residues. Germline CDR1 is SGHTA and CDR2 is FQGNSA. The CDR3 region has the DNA TGTGCCAGCAGGGGGGACAGTCTTAACTATGGCTACACCTTC. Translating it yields CASRGDSLNYGYTF.

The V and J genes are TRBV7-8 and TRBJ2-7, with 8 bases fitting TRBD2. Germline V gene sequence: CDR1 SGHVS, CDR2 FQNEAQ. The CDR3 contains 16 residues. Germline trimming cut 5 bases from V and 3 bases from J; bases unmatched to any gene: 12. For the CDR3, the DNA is TGTGCCAGCAGCCCCGGGGGGGGGAGAGGTTTCTACGAGCAGTACTTC. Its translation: CASSPGGGRGFYEQYF.

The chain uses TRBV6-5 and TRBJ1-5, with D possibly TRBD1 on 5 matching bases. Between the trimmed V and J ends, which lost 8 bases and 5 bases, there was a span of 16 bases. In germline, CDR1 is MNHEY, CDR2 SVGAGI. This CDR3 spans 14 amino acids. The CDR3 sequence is CASGDPGVDQPQHF. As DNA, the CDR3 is TGTGCCAGCGGGGACCCAGGAGTGGATCAGCCCCAGCATTTT.

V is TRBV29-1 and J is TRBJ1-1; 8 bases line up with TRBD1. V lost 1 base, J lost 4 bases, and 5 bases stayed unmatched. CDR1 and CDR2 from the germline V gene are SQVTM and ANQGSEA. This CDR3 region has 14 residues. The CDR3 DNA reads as TGCAGCGTTGAAGTTCAGGGGGCATTCACTGAAGCTTTCTTT. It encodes CSVEVQGAFTEAFF.

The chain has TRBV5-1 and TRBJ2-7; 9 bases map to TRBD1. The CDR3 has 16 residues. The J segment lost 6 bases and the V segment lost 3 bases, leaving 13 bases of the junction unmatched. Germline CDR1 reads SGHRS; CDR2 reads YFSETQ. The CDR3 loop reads CASSSDPGTGFSEQYF. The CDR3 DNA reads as TGCGCCAGCAGCTCCGATCCCGGGACAGGGTTTTCCGAGCAGTACTTC.

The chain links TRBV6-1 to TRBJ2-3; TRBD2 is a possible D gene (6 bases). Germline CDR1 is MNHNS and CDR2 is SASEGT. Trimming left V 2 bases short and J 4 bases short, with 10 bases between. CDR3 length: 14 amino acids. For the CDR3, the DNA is TGTGCCAGCAGTGAATCGCCTAGCGCAGATACGCAGTATTTT. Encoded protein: CASSESPSADTQYF.

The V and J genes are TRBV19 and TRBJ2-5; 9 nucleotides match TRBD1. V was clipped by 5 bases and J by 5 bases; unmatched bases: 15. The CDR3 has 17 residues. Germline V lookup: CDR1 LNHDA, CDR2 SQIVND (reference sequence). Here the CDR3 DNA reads TGTGCCAGTAGTTCCAACACAGGGGGCCCTTGGATGGAGACCCAGTACTTC. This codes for CASSSNTGGPWMETQYF.

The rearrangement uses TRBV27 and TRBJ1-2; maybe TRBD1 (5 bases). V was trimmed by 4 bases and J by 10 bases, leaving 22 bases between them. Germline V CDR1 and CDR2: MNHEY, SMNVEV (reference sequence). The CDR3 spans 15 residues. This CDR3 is CASSSEGRASPVYTF. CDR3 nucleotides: TGTGCCAGCAGTTCAGAAGGCAGGGCCTCCCCTGTCTACACCTTC.